This T cell receptor (beta chain) is from a study of blood T cell repertoires in COVID-19 (dated by TCRdb to 2018 to 2020). As for the study more broadly: Samples from collaborators originated in the United States, Italy and Spain and spanned both the acute and convalescent phases of COVID-19. Where HLA class I and class II types were available, the types were taken from metadata supplied by the sample provider, not from assay-based typing. The material from the prospective study consisted of cDNA or gDNA derived from T cells, B-cell-depleted T cells, or PBMCs. The dataset comprised deeply sampled blood TCRbeta repertoires from subjects exposed to, actively infected with, or recovered from COVID-19. The repertoires were made available in a free public database intended to serve as a resource for research on the immune response to SARS-CoV-2. The samples were drawn from two sources: the first 160 participants of the ongoing ImmuneRACE study, and 950 to 1,500 subjects contributed by 6 global collaborators. Nearly every sample came with metadata listing a de-identified subject ID, COVID-19 status, age in years and sex. What the authors observed across the whole study: Clinical and demographic metadata were provided uncurated, with the amount varying by source and participant.

Each collaborating institution followed its own protocols to collect whole blood in K2EDTA tubes. For TCRbeta analysis, collaborator samples were shipped as frozen whole blood, as isolated PBMCs, or as DNA extracted from either sample type. Of note for this clone: Its antigen target is currently unknown. Base qualities are missing; no much larger clone stands one base away.

The germline V gene provides CDR1 SNHLY and CDR2 FYNNEI. Including cysteine and phenylalanine, the CDR3 has 14 amino acids. The kept DNA is CDR3 alone, 42 bases in frame from the first base. Cut back by 5 bases and 6 bases, the V and J ends lie 11 bases apart. The immunoSEQ Assay, a bias-controlled multiplex PCR, was used to amplify TCRbeta CDR3 regions from genomic DNA. Turning to the authors' computational methods: The number of nucleated cells in each sample was estimated from the amplification of reference gene primers within the assay. Sequence reads were collapsed and filtered to measure the absolute abundance of every unique TCRbeta CDR3 rearrangement. For each sample, productive Simpson clonality was calculated as the square root of Simpson's diversity index over productive rearrangements. The immuneACCESS repertoire file appears here via TCRdb, limited to in-frame rearrangements. These files lack a portion of the clones; in checked studies, under half of the deficit traces to unresolved V genes, and the cause of the others is not known. That table furnishes V, J and clone size, whereas the DNA furnished D and trimming. Across this sample there are about 80,000 clones, with 75% to 90% seen only once. 12% of the sample belongs to the ten largest clones.

The receptor was isolated from a middle-aged woman with active or convalescent COVID-19. Input material: peripheral blood. Recombination joined TRBV2 with TRBJ1-6, and possibly TRBD1, on 6 matching bases. At the DNA level, the sequence is TGTGCCAGCAGTTGGGACACGAGTAATTCACCCCTCCACTTT. Translated, it gives CASSWDTSNSPLHF. Supplemented by the reference TRBV2 and TRBJ1-6 proteins around the CDR3, the complete variable domain is EPEVTQTPSHQVTQMGQEVILRCVPISNHLYFYWYRQILGQKVEFLVSFYNNEISEKSEIFDDQFSVERPDGSNFTLKIRSTKLEDSAMYFCASSWDTSNSPLHFGNGTRLTVT.